Below, 21 T cell receptor beta chains from the same sample are listed, as sequenced in a study of CD8 T cells in Susac syndrome. Reverse transcription of roughly 0.5 to 1 ug RNA used random hexamers. TCRdb passed the immunoSEQ multiplex PCR reads through MiXCR, listing each CDR3 protein once. The sample has approximately 150,000 distinct CDR3 sequences, around 95% seen once. The source material was CD4+ T cells from PBMCs. All receptors come from a human donor with multiple sclerosis.

V usage is TRBV20-1 and J usage is TRBJ2-7; the D gene is possibly TRBD1 (6 bases). V was trimmed by 6 bases and J by 3 bases, leaving 18 bases between them. In germline, CDR1 is DFQATT, CDR2 SNEGSKA (reference sequence). CDR3 length equals 14 residues. The CDR3 region has the DNA TGCAGTGCGAGTACAGGGAAACTCGACTACGAGCAGTACTTC. Translated, it gives CSASTGKLDYEQYF.

The chain is built from TRBV20-1 and TRBJ1-1; D remains ambiguous. The CDR3 is made up of 12 amino acids. Germline CDR1 and CDR2: DFQATT and SNEGSKA (reference sequence). The ends were cut back, 2 bases at V and 7 bases at J, with 11 bases in the middle. The CDR3 DNA reads TGCAGTGCTAGACTCCGCGGGATTGAAGCTTTCTTT. Amino acids: CSARLRGIEAFF.

The chain has TRBV3-1 and TRBJ1-2; the match to TRBD1 covers 9 bases. This CDR3 is 13 amino acids long. The V gene's germline CDR1 is LGHDT and CDR2 YNNKEL (reference sequence). Germline trimming cut 3 bases from V and 6 bases from J; bases unmatched to any gene: 2. CDR3 sequence reads: CASSHRTGDGYTF. The CDR3 DNA sequence: TGTGCCAGCAGCCACAGGACAGGGGATGGCTACACCTTC. Together with reference TRBV3-1 and TRBJ1-2, the CDR3 gives the full variable domain: DTAVSQTPKYLVTQMGNDKSIKCEQNLGHDTMYWYKQDSKKFLKIMFSYNNKELIINETVPNRFSPKSPDKAHLNLHINSLELGDSAVYFCASSHRTGDGYTFGSGTRLTVV.

The chain has TRBV20-1 and TRBJ2-3; 8 positions match TRBD2. V lost 8 bases, J lost 4 bases, and 8 bases stayed unmatched. This CDR3 has 13 residues. CDR1 is DFQATT and CDR2 is SNEGSKA in the germline V gene (reference sequence). The CDR3 region is CSLPPGRADTQYF. In DNA, the CDR3 is TGCAGTTTGCCCCCCGGGAGGGCAGATACGCAGTATTTT.

The rearrangement uses TRBV3-1 and TRBJ2-7, with no clear D. Trimming pared 4 bases from V and 8 bases from J, leaving 15 bases between. Per the germline V gene, CDR1 is LGHDT and CDR2 is YNNKEL (reference sequence). This CDR3 has 13 residues. CDR3 bases: TGTGCCAGCAGCCGGGGTCAAGGAGCGAAGCAGTACTTC. This translates into CASSRGQGAKQYF.

The CDR3 loop is CSGRDRSSNQPQHF. CDR3 DNA sequence: TGCAGCGGAAGGGACCGATCTAGCAATCAGCCCCAGCATTTT. The chain recombines TRBV29-1 with TRBJ1-5, with D possibly being TRBD1 (5 bases). Germline assignment: CDR1 SQVTM and CDR2 ANQGSEA. V lost 7 bases and J lost 0, with 13 bases in between. The CDR3 length is 14 residues.

The J gene is TRBJ1-2, the V gene TRBV6-5; tentatively, D is TRBD1 (6 bases). Trimming removed 2 bases from V and 6 bases from J, with 10 bases in between. Germline V gene lookup returns CDR1 MNHEY and CDR2 SVGAGI. The CDR3 has 13 residues. The CDR3 loop reads CASSYPGENGYTF. In DNA, the CDR3 is TGTGCCAGCAGTTACCCAGGGGAGAATGGCTACACCTTC.

The chain is built from TRBV9 and TRBJ2-1; TRBD1 matches 7 bases. Germline trimming cut 4 bases from V and 15 bases from J; bases unmatched to any gene: 13. CDR1 and CDR2 from the germline V gene are SGDLS and YYNGEE. The CDR3 loop spans 13 amino acids. The CDR3 bases are TGTGCCAGCAGCACAGGGGAACAGACGTCCCTGTTCTTC. It codes for CASSTGEQTSLFF.

This sequence joins TRBV7-8 and TRBJ2-2, with TRBD1 as a possible D gene (5 bases). The CDR3 consists of 15 residues. Germline assignment: CDR1 SGHVS and CDR2 FQNEAQ. Trimming removed 2 bases from V and 5 bases from J, with 12 bases in between. The CDR3 is CASSLRSQGTGELFF. The CDR3 DNA reads TGTGCCAGCAGCTTAAGGAGTCAGGGTACCGGGGAGCTGTTTTTT.

The chain recombines TRBV20-1 with TRBJ2-7, with D perhaps matching TRBD2 (6 bases). Trimming removed 1 base at V and 5 bases at J, with 18 bases between. Germline CDR1 reads DFQATT; CDR2 reads SNEGSKA (reference sequence). This CDR3 region has 15 residues. The CDR3 sequence is CSARVPGLDRNEQYF. CDR3 coding DNA: TGCAGTGCTAGAGTCCCGGGACTGGATCGTAACGAGCAGTACTTC.

The genes are TRBV7-6 and TRBJ2-7; D is uncertain. Germline assignment: CDR1 SGHVS and CDR2 FNYEAQ. The V end lost 4 bases, the J end lost 6 bases, and 13 bases lay between the germline ends. This CDR3 contains 13 residues. Written as DNA, the CDR3 is TGTGCCAGCAGCTCACTCCTACTTTCCGAGCAGTACTTC. Translation: CASSSLLLSEQYF.

The chain has TRBV20-1 and TRBJ2-4, with TRBD2 identical over 13 bases. Germline V gene lookup returns CDR1 DFQATT and CDR2 SNEGSKA (reference sequence). The CDR3 contains 15 residues. V shed 1 base and J 6 bases; nucleotides not matched to a gene: 3. The CDR3: CSARAWTSGGNIQYF. The CDR3 bases are TGCAGTGCTAGAGCCTGGACTAGCGGGGGAAACATTCAGTACTTC.

The rearrangement uses TRBV7-9 and TRBJ2-3; the match to TRBD2 covers 9 bases. CDR1 SEHNR and CDR2 FQNEAQ come from the germline V gene (reference sequence). V lost 5 bases, J lost 6 bases, and 6 bases stayed unmatched. This CDR3 region has 14 residues. CDR3 in DNA: TGTGCCAGCAGCCTCCTAGCGGGGATGGATACGCAGTATTTT. The encoded protein is CASSLLAGMDTQYF.

This chain connects TRBV7-2 to TRBJ2-3; TRBD2 might be the D (6 bases). CDR3 length: 14 residues. Germline V CDR1 and CDR2: SGHTA, FQGNSA. The V end lost 2 bases, the J end lost 1 base, and 7 bases lay between the germline ends. The CDR3 protein is CASSLWRGTDTQYF. The CDR3 coding sequence is TGTGCCAGCAGCTTATGGAGGGGCACAGATACGCAGTATTTT. The whole variable domain, remainder taken from reference TRBV7-2 and TRBJ2-3, is GAGVSQSPSNKVTEKGKDVELRCDPISGHTALYWYRQSLGQGLEFLIYFQGNSAPDKSGLPSDRFSAERTGGSVSTLTIQRTQQEDSAVYLCASSLWRGTDTQYFGPGTRLTVL.

This chain links TRBV5-4 with TRBJ2-5, with 8 bases matching TRBD2. The CDR3 contains 15 residues. With V trimmed by 6 bases and J by 5 bases, 12 bases remained unmatched. From germline, CDR1 is SGHNT and CDR2 YYREEE (reference sequence). CDR3 sequence: CASTRSGTRYETQYF. The DNA of the CDR3 is TGTGCCAGCACCCGAAGTGGGACTAGATATGAGACCCAGTACTTC. Variable domain in full (rest from reference TRBV5-4 and TRBJ2-5): ETGVTQSPTHLIKTRGQQVTLRCSSQSGHNTVSWYQQALGQGPQFIFQYYREEENGRGNFPPRFSGLQFPNYSSELNVNALELDDSALYLCASTRSGTRYETQYFGPGTRLLVL.

This clonotype has a single count. The rearrangement joins TRBV20-1 to TRBJ1-5; the D is unclear. V gave up 0 bases and J gave up 4 bases, with 16 bases separating them. The germline gives CDR1 DFQATT, CDR2 SNEGSKA (reference sequence). CDR3 length equals 16 residues. CDR3 amino acids: CSARDSTAGLNQPQHF. CDR3 in DNA: TGCAGTGCTAGAGATTCGACGGCAGGACTAAATCAGCCCCAGCATTTT.

V gene TRBV23-1 combines with J gene TRBJ1-2; D call uncertain. TRBV23-1 is reported as an ORF; its role is uncertain. The V end lost 4 bases, the J end lost 3 bases, and 18 bases lay between the germline ends. The CDR3 runs to 16 residues. The CDR3 loop is CASSPPQTETYYGYTF. The CDR3 nucleotides are TGCGCCAGCAGTCCACCACAGACGGAAACTTACTATGGCTACACCTTC.

The J gene is TRBJ2-4, the V gene TRBV7-2, with D possibly matching TRBD1 (5 bases). V was shortened by 0 bases and J by 4 bases, with 7 bases between the two germline ends. The CDR3 length is 14 residues. Looked up from germline, CDR1 is SGHTA and CDR2 is FQGNSA. CDR3 sequence (DNA): TGTGCCAGCAGCTTAGCAGGGGCAAAAAACATTCAGTACTTC. Residues: CASSLAGAKNIQYF. Complete variable domain (other parts from reference TRBV7-2 and TRBJ2-4): GAGVSQSPSNKVTEKGKDVELRCDPISGHTALYWYRQSLGQGLEFLIYFQGNSAPDKSGLPSDRFSAERTGGSVSTLTIQRTQQEDSAVYLCASSLAGAKNIQYFGAGTRLSVL.

This chain joins TRBV30 and TRBJ2-5, with 7 bases identical to TRBD1. This CDR3 is 12 amino acids long. With 5 bases clipped from V and 1 base from J, the junction kept 1 base outside the gene matches. CDR1 and CDR2 from the germline V gene are GTSNPN and SVGIG (reference sequence). CDR3 sequence (DNA): TGTGCCTGGGGGACAGCCCAAGAGACCCAGTACTTC. Its translation: CAWGTAQETQYF.

The sample holds one count of this clonotype. This chain joins TRBV6-2 or TRBV6-3 and TRBJ1-2; D uncertain. The CDR3 consists of 14 residues. With 0 bases removed from V and 4 bases from J, the gap between germline ends came to 9 bases. Germline loops: CDR1 MNHEY, CDR2 SVGEGT. For the CDR3, the DNA is TGTGCCAGCAGTTACTCGACAATTTCCTATGGCTACACCTTC. Translating gives CASSYSTISYGYTF.

The V and J genes are TRBV5-1 and TRBJ2-7, with a possible D match to TRBD1 (6 bases). CDR3 length equals 13 residues. Germline-derived CDR1 and CDR2 are SGHRS and YFSETQ. Between the trimmed V and J ends, which lost 0 bases and 6 bases, there was a span of 10 bases. The CDR3 sequence: CASSLGRGSEQYF. For the CDR3, the DNA is TGCGCCAGCAGCTTGGGCAGGGGATCCGAGCAGTACTTC.